One and the same sample provided the 14 T cell receptor beta chains below, sequenced in a study of blood T cell repertoires in COVID-19. This table comes from immunoSEQ multiplex PCR, and its TCRdb copy is limited to in-frame clones, with some not included. The sample yields about 150,000 clones, roughly 90% seen once. The material sequenced was PBMCs or T cells enriched from blood (not recorded which). These receptor sequences come from a woman in her twenties or thirties with acute COVID-19.

This clone came up once. V gene TRBV5-4 combines with J gene TRBJ2-7; 10 bases are shared with TRBD1. CDR1 SGHNT and CDR2 YYREEE come from the germline V gene (reference sequence). The CDR3 has 15 residues. With V trimmed by 4 bases and J by 3 bases, 7 bases remained unmatched. DNA for the CDR3: TGTGCCAGCAGCCAGGGACAGGGGAAGGTCTACGAGCAGTACTTC. As protein: CASSQGQGKVYEQYF. The whole variable domain, remainder taken from reference TRBV5-4 and TRBJ2-7, is ETGVTQSPTHLIKTRGQQVTLRCSSQSGHNTVSWYQQALGQGPQFIFQYYREEENGRGNFPPRFSGLQFPNYSSELNVNALELDDSALYLCASSQGQGKVYEQYFGPGTRLTVT.

V and J are TRBV6-5 and TRBJ1-1; TRBD1 aligns across 7 bases. With 6 bases clipped from V and 1 base from J, the junction kept 5 bases outside the gene matches. This CDR3 contains 14 residues. Germline V gene sequence: CDR1 MNHEY, CDR2 SVGAGI. The CDR3 bases are TGTGCCAGCAGAGGACAGGTCCCGAACACTGAAGCTTTCTTT. Protein product: CASRGQVPNTEAFF.

V gene TRBV5-6 combines with J gene TRBJ2-1, with 9 bases that match TRBD1. The CDR3 has 15 amino acids. V lost 1 base and J lost 4; bases outside the gene matches: 3. Germline values: CDR1 SGHDT, CDR2 YYEEEE. The CDR3 is CASSLWGQGYNEQFF. The CDR3, as DNA: TGTGCCAGCAGCTTGTGGGGACAGGGATACAATGAGCAGTTCTTC. The full variable domain, with the rest looked up from reference TRBV5-6 and TRBJ2-1, is DAGVTQSPTHLIKTRGQQVTLRCSPKSGHDTVSWYQQALGQGPQFIFQYYEEEERQRGNFPDRFSGHQFPNYSSELNVNALLLGDSALYLCASSLWGQGYNEQFFGPGTRLTVL.

The chain joins TRBV19 to TRBJ1-1; D remains ambiguous. Trimming removed 5 bases at V and 7 bases at J, with 8 bases between. The germline V gene encodes CDR1 LNHDA and CDR2 SQIVND (reference sequence). This CDR3 has 11 residues. The DNA of the CDR3 is TGTGCCAGTAGTTTGGGAGGTGAAGCTTTCTTT. Amino acids: CASSLGGEAFF.

The rearrangement uses TRBV28 and TRBJ1-1; D not resolved. Germline CDR1 and CDR2: MDHEN and SYDVKM. There are 11 residues in the CDR3. Trimming took off 2 bases at V and 11 bases at J, with 9 bases between the two ends. CDR3 coding DNA: TGTGCCAGCAGTTTAGGTTACGGGGCTTTCTTT. Amino acid sequence: CASSLGYGAFF.

The rearrangement joins TRBV27 to TRBJ2-1; TRBD2 aligns across 9 bases. V lost 1 base and J lost 6; bases outside the gene matches: 4. This CDR3 is 15 amino acids long. Germline V lookup: CDR1 MNHEY, CDR2 SMNVEV (reference sequence). CDR3 in DNA: TGTGCCAGCAGTTTATGGGGGACTAGCTCCAATGAGCAGTTCTTC. This translates into CASSLWGTSSNEQFF.

The chain links TRBV7-8 to TRBJ1-4, with a weak D call TRBD1 (6 bases). CDR3 size: 13 residues. Germline V CDR1 and CDR2: SGHVS, FQNEAQ. Trimming shortened V by 5 bases and J by 8 bases, and 12 bases separated the two germline ends. The CDR3 reads CASSRGFLEKLFF. CDR3 nucleotides: TGTGCCAGCAGCAGGGGGTTCTTGGAAAAACTGTTTTTT.

The chain is built from TRBV28 and TRBJ1-5, with 7 bases that match TRBD1. Germline assignment: CDR1 MDHEN and CDR2 SYDVKM. The length of the CDR3 is 16 residues. Trimming cost V 6 bases and J 0 bases; bases outside gene matches: 8. CDR3 amino acids: CASRPGRTGSNQPQHF. CDR3 nucleotide sequence: TGTGCCAGCAGACCCGGGCGGACAGGTAGCAATCAGCCCCAGCATTTT.

The V call is TRBV3-1 (or the pseudogene TRBV3-2), the J call TRBJ1-2, with D uncertain. Deletions cut 3 bases from V and 6 bases from J, with 11 bases between. This CDR3 region has 13 residues. Germline CDR1 LGHDT, CDR2 YNNKEL (reference sequence). The CDR3 sequence: CASSQGVSHGYTF. DNA for the CDR3: TGTGCCAGCAGCCAGGGCGTATCGCATGGCTACACCTTC.

This rearrangement joins TRBV30 to TRBJ1-2, with 8 bases fitting TRBD1. The CDR3 runs 15 residues. V was clipped by 5 bases and J by 8 bases; unmatched bases: 16. CDR1 is GTSNPN and CDR2 is SVGIG in the germline V gene (reference sequence). The CDR3 here is CAWGILQGQARGYTF. The DNA of the CDR3 is TGTGCCTGGGGGATCCTACAGGGACAGGCGCGAGGCTACACCTTC.

The chain carries TRBV9 and TRBJ2-1; D possibly corresponds to TRBD2 (5 bases). Deletions cut 2 bases from V and 7 bases from J, with 13 bases between. Germline CDR1 SGDLS, CDR2 YYNGEE. This CDR3 contains 14 residues. As DNA, the CDR3 is TGTGCCAGCAGCGTCGGGGTAGCGAGTAATGAGCAGTTCTTC. Translating it yields CASSVGVASNEQFF.

The V and J genes are TRBV19 and TRBJ2-7, with D perhaps matching TRBD1 (5 bases). Germline V gene data show CDR1 as LNHDA and CDR2 as SQIVND (reference sequence). The CDR3 totals 13 residues. Trimming pared 6 bases from V and 0 bases from J, leaving 9 bases between. This CDR3 reads CASRPTDSYEQYF. CDR3 nucleotides: TGTGCCAGTAGACCGACAGACTCCTACGAGCAGTACTTC.

The V gene is TRBV5-6, the J gene TRBJ2-1; weak D call: TRBD2 (6 bases). The ends were cut back, 0 bases at V and 8 bases at J, with 12 bases in the middle. In germline, CDR1 is SGHDT, CDR2 YYEEEE. This CDR3 is built from 14 residues. This CDR3 is CASSLGVREDEQFF. The CDR3 coding sequence is TGTGCCAGCAGCTTGGGAGTTAGGGAGGATGAGCAGTTCTTC.

In this sample, this clone turned up once. The chain links TRBV9 to TRBJ2-5, with 16 positions matching TRBD2. CDR1 and CDR2 (germline): SGDLS, YYNGEE. The CDR3 sequence is 19 residues long. Trimming took 3 bases from V and 2 from J; bases not matched to a gene: 10. The CDR3 here is CASSGTPGLAGGKQETQYF. The CDR3 bases are TGTGCCAGCAGCGGGACCCCGGGACTAGCGGGAGGGAAACAAGAGACCCAGTACTTC.